This entry lists 17 T cell receptor beta chains sequenced from one sample in a study of blood T cell repertoires in COVID-19. Data came from immunoSEQ multiplex PCR; TCRdb stores just in-frame clones and leaves some out. The table has some 250,000 clones, approximately 82% seen once; the top ten hold around 3.3%. The source material was peripheral blood. The source is a woman younger than 35 with acute or convalescent COVID-19.

This clone was observed a single time. The chain links TRBV23-1 to TRBJ2-5, with a weak D call TRBD1 (6 bases). TRBV23-1 is placed among ORFs of uncertain function. Trimming pared 6 bases from V and 4 bases from J, leaving 12 bases between. The CDR3 has 13 amino acids. The CDR3 protein is CASRHRVGETQYF. CDR3 nucleotides: TGCGCCAGCAGACACAGGGTGGGAGAGACCCAGTACTTC.

J is TRBJ1-3 and V is TRBV28; D not certain. Trimming removed 7 bases from V and 0 bases from J, with 10 bases in between. This CDR3 contains 14 residues. In germline, CDR1 is MDHEN, CDR2 SYDVKM. The CDR3 here is CASTRGISGNTIYF. CDR3 nucleotide sequence: TGTGCCAGCACCCGAGGTATCTCTGGAAACACCATATATTTT.

The V and J genes are TRBV5-1 and TRBJ1-3; 10 bases agree with TRBD1. The CDR3 spans 13 residues. Germline CDR1 SGHRS, CDR2 YFSETQ. The trim removed 4 bases at V and 11 bases at J, leaving 6 bases unmatched. CDR3 residues: CASSPGDRGAIYF. The CDR3, as DNA: TGCGCCAGCAGCCCCGGGGACAGGGGTGCCATATATTTT.

This clone has more than one count but fewer than ten. The genes are TRBV5-5 and TRBJ2-1; D is perhaps TRBD1 (5 bases). In germline, CDR1 is SGHKS, CDR2 YYEKEE (reference sequence). The CDR3 extends over 16 amino acids. V shed 0 bases and J shed 6 bases, with 16 bases lying between them. CDR3 amino acids: CASSLGAGGALNEQFF. Written as DNA, the CDR3 is TGTGCCAGCAGCTTGGGAGCAGGTGGGGCCCTCAATGAGCAGTTCTTC.

The gene calls are TRBV5-4 and TRBJ2-7; 7 bases line up with TRBD1. V shed 4 bases and J 5 bases; nucleotides not matched to a gene: 6. Germline V lookup: CDR1 SGHNT, CDR2 YYREEE (reference sequence). This CDR3 is built from 13 residues. This chain's CDR3 is CASSVKDRDEQYF. The CDR3 region has the DNA TGTGCCAGCAGCGTAAAAGACAGGGACGAGCAGTACTTC.

The chain recombines TRBV6-2 or TRBV6-3 with TRBJ2-7; TRBD1 matches 8 bases. This CDR3 has 16 amino acids. V shed 2 bases, J shed 3 bases, and the junction held 9 bases outside the gene matches. The V gene's germline CDR1 is MNHEY and CDR2 SVGEGT. CDR3 protein: CASSYPPTGALYEQYF. The CDR3 DNA reads as TGTGCCAGCAGTTACCCCCCGACAGGGGCCCTCTACGAGCAGTACTTC.

CDR3 nucleotides: TGTGCCAGCAGTTACTCTACCCAGGGTTCACCCCTCCACTTT. Translation gives CASSYSTQGSPLHF. The V and J genes are TRBV6-2 or TRBV6-3 and TRBJ1-6; possibly TRBD1 for D (5 bases). CDR3 size: 14 residues. The V gene lost 0 bases and the J gene lost 9 bases, with 9 bases spanning the gap. Germline lookup yields CDR1 MNHEY and CDR2 SVGEGT.

The chain employs TRBV27 and TRBJ1-6; D is possibly TRBD1 (5 bases). V lost 1 base and J 6 bases, leaving 16 bases between the germline ends. The CDR3 contains 17 residues. Germline V lookup: CDR1 MNHEY, CDR2 SMNVEV (reference sequence). For the CDR3, the DNA is TGTGCCAGCAGTTTATATCCCCCAGGGCCAGTTAATTCACCCCTCCACTTT. Translated, it gives CASSLYPPGPVNSPLHF.

The J gene is TRBJ1-5, the V gene TRBV27; D not resolved. Germline V gene sequence: CDR1 MNHEY, CDR2 SMNVEV (reference sequence). V was trimmed by 3 bases and J by 7 bases, leaving 10 bases between them. The CDR3 contains 13 residues. The CDR3, as DNA: TGTGCCAGCAGTTTTGCGGGTGGGCAGCCCCAGCATTTT. Amino acid sequence: CASSFAGGQPQHF.

V gene TRBV10-3 combines with J gene TRBJ2-7; 7 bases match TRBD2. V lost 4 bases, J lost 3 bases, and 3 bases stayed unmatched. This CDR3 is built from 13 residues. Per germline, CDR1 ENHRY and CDR2 SYGVKD. The CDR3: CAISGGRGYEQYF. The CDR3 DNA follows: TGTGCCATCAGTGGCGGGAGAGGCTACGAGCAGTACTTC.

This chain joins TRBV4-3 and TRBJ1-3; 10 bases agree with TRBD1. Trimming removed 3 bases from V and 4 bases from J; junction bases left unmatched: 9. CDR1 and CDR2 from the germline V gene are LGHNA and YSLEER. CDR3 length: 17 residues. DNA of the CDR3: TGCGCCAGCAGCCACCTCGGGACAGGGGCGCCCGGAAACACCATATATTTT. This translates into CASSHLGTGAPGNTIYF.

V is TRBV9 and J is TRBJ2-3; D is perhaps TRBD2 (5 bases). V gave up 2 bases and J gave up 1 base, with 8 bases separating them. The CDR3 extends over 14 amino acids. Germline-derived CDR1 and CDR2 are SGDLS and YYNGEE. The CDR3 DNA is TGTGCCAGCAGCGTCGGGATCGGCACAGATACGCAGTATTTT. This translates into CASSVGIGTDTQYF.

The genes are TRBV7-2 and TRBJ2-1; D is uncertain. V lost 5 bases to trimming and J lost 3 bases, with 8 bases between them. This CDR3 comprises 13 residues. Germline V CDR1 and CDR2: SGHTA, FQGNSA. The CDR3 here is CASSTDGYNEQFF. The CDR3, as DNA: TGTGCCAGCAGCACAGACGGCTACAATGAGCAGTTCTTC.

CDR3 loop: CAWSVGQGGLQQYF. The CDR3 nucleotides are TGTGCCTGGAGTGTAGGACAGGGCGGTTTACAGCAGTACTTC. V is TRBV30 and J is TRBJ2-7; 8 nucleotides align to TRBD1. The CDR3 length is 14 residues. Per the germline V gene, CDR1 is GTSNPN and CDR2 is SVGIG (reference sequence). With V trimmed by 0 bases and J by 8 bases, 9 bases remained unmatched.

This clone occurred a few times. The V call is TRBV27, the J call TRBJ1-6; possible D gene TRBD1, 5 bases. Deletions cut 2 bases from V and 3 bases from J, with 8 bases between. The CDR3 sequence is 15 residues long. CDR1 is MNHEY and CDR2 is SMNVEV in the germline V gene (reference sequence). CDR3 residues: CASSLGGGYNSPLHF. As DNA, the CDR3 is TGTGCCAGCAGTTTAGGGGGGGGCTATAATTCACCCCTCCACTTT.

V gene TRBV7-9 combines with J gene TRBJ2-7, with 10 bases that match TRBD2. The CDR3 sequence is 14 residues long. The junction had 5 bases not matched to a gene; V was cut back by 5 bases and J by 4 bases. Germline CDR1 SEHNR, CDR2 FQNEAQ (reference sequence). The CDR3 loop is CASSVLAGAYEQYF. CDR3 coding DNA: TGTGCCAGCAGCGTGCTAGCGGGAGCTTACGAGCAGTACTTC.

The rearrangement uses TRBV12-3 or TRBV12-4 and TRBJ2-5; D gene uncertain. CDR3 size: 12 residues. Trimming removed 3 bases at V and 1 base at J, with 3 bases between. The CDR3, as DNA: TGTGCCAGCAGTTTTCTCCAAGAGACCCAGTACTTC. As protein: CASSFLQETQYF.